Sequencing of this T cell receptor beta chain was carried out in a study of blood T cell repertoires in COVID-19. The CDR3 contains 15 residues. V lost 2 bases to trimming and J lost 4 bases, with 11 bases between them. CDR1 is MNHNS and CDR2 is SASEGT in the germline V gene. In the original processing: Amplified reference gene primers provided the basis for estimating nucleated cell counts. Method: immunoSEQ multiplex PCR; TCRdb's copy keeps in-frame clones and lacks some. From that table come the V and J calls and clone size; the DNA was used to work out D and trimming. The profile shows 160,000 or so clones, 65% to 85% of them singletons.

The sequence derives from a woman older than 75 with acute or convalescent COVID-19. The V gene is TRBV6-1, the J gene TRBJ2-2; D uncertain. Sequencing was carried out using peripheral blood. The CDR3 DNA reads TGTGCCAGCAGTGAATATGCCACTTCCACCGGGGAGCTGTTTTTT. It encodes CASSEYATSTGELFF.